This section outlines one T cell receptor (beta chain) sequence together with its context. Its target is unknown. Trimming shortened V by 0 bases and J by 1 base, and 11 bases separated the two germline ends. Germline loops: CDR1 SGHDT, CDR2 YYEEEE. CDR3 length equals 16 residues. This sample is part of a study of T cell responses to AZD1222 COVID-19 vaccine. Study at large: Second-dose schedules of about 4 or about 12 weeks were combined.

Assay: immunoSEQ multiplex PCR; the TCRdb copy retains only in-frame clones and omits some. Of roughly 110,000 clones in the sample, approximately 93% were seen once. Whole-study findings and limits: Sampling captured repertoires only after the peak T cell response. Clonal diversity may have been underestimated in mostly white British donors. Spike-specific TCR depth and breadth grew after two AZD1222 doses.

The chain employs TRBV5-6 and TRBJ1-5; the D is unclear. The input for sequencing was peripheral blood, taken on day 0 of AZD1222 vaccination. This TCR was recovered from an adult in good health. The CDR3 sequence: CASSLGGGRSNQPQHF. In DNA form, the CDR3 reads TGTGCCAGCAGCTTGGGTGGAGGAAGGAGCAATCAGCCCCAGCATTTT.